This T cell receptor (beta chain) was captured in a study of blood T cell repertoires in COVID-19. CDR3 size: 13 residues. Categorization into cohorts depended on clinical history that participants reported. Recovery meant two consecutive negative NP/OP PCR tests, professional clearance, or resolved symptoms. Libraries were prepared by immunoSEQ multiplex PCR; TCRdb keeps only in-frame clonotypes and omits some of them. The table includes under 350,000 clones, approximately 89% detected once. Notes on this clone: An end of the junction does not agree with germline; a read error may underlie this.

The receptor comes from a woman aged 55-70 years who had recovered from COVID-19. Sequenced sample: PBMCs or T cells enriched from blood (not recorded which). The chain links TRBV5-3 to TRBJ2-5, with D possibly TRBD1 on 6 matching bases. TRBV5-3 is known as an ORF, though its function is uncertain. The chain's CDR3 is CARSLDQGETQYF. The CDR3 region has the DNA TGTGCCAGAAGTTTGGATCAGGGGGAGACCCAGTACTTC.